Sequencing of this TCR beta chain was carried out in a study of technical replicates of blood from several donors. Produced via immunoSEQ multiplex PCR; TCRdb's table is partial and in-frame only. This sample carries roughly 6,500 clones, roughly 95% of them seen once, and the ten largest clones take 5.5% to 8%. This receptor was obtained from a human donor in good health. Sequencing used PBMCs.

The CDR3 sequence is CASSPPTGSVLETQYF. The CDR3 DNA reads as TGCGCCAGCAGCCCCCCGACAGGGAGTGTTCTTGAGACCCAGTACTTC. This chain connects TRBV5-1 to TRBJ2-5; 7 bases align to TRBD1. Germline loops: CDR1 SGHRS, CDR2 YFSETQ. Losses at the gene ends were 4 bases for V and 5 bases for J; bases not matched to a gene: 14. There are 16 residues in the CDR3. Full variable domain (remainder filled in from reference TRBV5-1 and TRBJ2-5): KAGVTQTPRYLIKTRGQQVTLSCSPISGHRSVSWYQQTPGQGLQFLFEYFSETQRNKGNFPGRFSGRQFSNSRSEMNVSTLELGDSALYLCASSPPTGSVLETQYFGPGTRLLVL.